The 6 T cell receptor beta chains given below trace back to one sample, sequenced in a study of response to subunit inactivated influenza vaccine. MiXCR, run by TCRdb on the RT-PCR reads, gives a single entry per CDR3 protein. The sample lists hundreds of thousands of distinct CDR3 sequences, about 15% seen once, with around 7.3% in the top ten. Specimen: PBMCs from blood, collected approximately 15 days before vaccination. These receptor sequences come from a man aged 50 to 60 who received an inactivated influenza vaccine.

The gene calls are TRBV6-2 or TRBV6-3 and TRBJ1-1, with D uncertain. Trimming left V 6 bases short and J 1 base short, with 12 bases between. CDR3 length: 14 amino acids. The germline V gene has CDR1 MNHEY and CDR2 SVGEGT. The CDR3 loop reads CASRAYHPNTEAFF. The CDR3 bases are TGTGCCAGCAGGGCCTATCACCCGAACACTGAAGCTTTCTTT.

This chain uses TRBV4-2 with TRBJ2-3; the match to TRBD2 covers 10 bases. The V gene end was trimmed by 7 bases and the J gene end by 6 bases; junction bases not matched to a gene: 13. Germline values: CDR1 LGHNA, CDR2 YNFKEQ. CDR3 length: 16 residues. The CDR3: CASNPNLAGVGDTQYF. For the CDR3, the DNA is TGTGCCAGCAACCCCAACCTAGCGGGAGTTGGTGATACGCAGTATTTT.

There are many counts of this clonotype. The CDR3 region is CSVETEGGNYEQYF. CDR3 DNA: TGCAGCGTTGAGACCGAGGGAGGAAACTACGAGCAGTACTTC. This chain uses TRBV29-1 with TRBJ2-7; tentatively, D is TRBD2 (6 bases). Germline-derived CDR1 and CDR2 are SQVTM and ANQGSEA. This CDR3 contains 14 residues. V gave up 3 bases and J gave up 3 bases, with 15 bases separating them.

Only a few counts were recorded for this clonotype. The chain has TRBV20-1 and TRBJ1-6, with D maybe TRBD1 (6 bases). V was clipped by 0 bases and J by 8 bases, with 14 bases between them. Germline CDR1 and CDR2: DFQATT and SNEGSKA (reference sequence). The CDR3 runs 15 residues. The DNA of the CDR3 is TGCAGTGCTAGAGATCCCCCAGGGGATTATTCACCCCTCCACTTT. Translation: CSARDPPGDYSPLHF.

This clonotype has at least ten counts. The DNA for the CDR3 is TGTGCCAGCAGCAGCGCCGGACAGGGGGCTCATTGGGGCAATCAGCCCCAGCATTTT. Translated: CASSSAGQGAHWGNQPQHF. The chain carries TRBV12-3 or TRBV12-4 and TRBJ1-5; 11 positions agree with TRBD1. The CDR3 extends over 19 amino acids. V lost 6 bases to trimming and J lost 2 bases; unmatched junction nucleotides: 15.

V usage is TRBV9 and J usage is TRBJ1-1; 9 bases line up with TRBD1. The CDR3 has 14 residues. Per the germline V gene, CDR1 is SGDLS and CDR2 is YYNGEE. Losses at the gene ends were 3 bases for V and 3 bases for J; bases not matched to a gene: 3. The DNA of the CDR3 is TGTGCCAGCAGCGGACAGGGGGTGGACACTGAAGCTTTCTTT. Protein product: CASSGQGVDTEAFF.